The clone carrying this T cell receptor (beta chain) was seen only a few times. This record comes from a study of identical twins. TCRdb fed the 5' RACE reads into MiXCR, producing one record per CDR3 protein. The sample has around 960,000 distinct CDR3 sequences, 10% to 15% seen once. After removal of 5 bases from V and 2 bases from J, the junction contained 7 bases not matched to a gene. This CDR3 spans 16 amino acids. The germline V gene encodes CDR1 SGHNT and CDR2 YENEEA. This sample also belongs to another study, concerning yellow fever vaccine responses in identical twins. From that study: In identical twins, vaccine T cell responses appeared partly shared and partly individual.

This TCR was recovered from a woman aged 18-35 years in good health. The sample consisted of PBMCs. This sequence joins TRBV11-3 and TRBJ1-1; 11 nucleotides line up with TRBD1. The CDR3: CASSKGQGGRNTEAFF. Here the CDR3 DNA reads TGTGCCAGCAGCAAGGGACAGGGGGGGAGAAACACTGAAGCTTTCTTT.